Listed below are T cell receptor beta chains from one sample, sequenced in a study of cytomegalovirus exposure and HLA in healthy donors. The assay was immunoSEQ multiplex PCR, and TCRdb's table has in-frame clones only and misses some. Altogether 110,000 to 150,000 clones are present, around 89% being singletons, with the ten largest covering 6.2%. Sequenced material: PBMCs. The receptors shown here come from a woman aged 25 to 39 in good health and CMV-seropositive. Both conserved end residues are part of each CDR3.

J gene,V gene,CDR3 protein
TRBJ2-1,TRBV10-2,CASSSGTSFNEQFF
TRBJ1-1,TRBV19,CASSMFVGQGAEAFF
TRBJ2-1,TRBV2,CASRGLAGDYNEQFF
TRBJ2-7,TRBV27,CASSSYDSSYEQYF
TRBJ1-1,TRBV6-5,CASSYLQGQGRTEAFF
TRBJ2-7,TRBV2,CASSDAQGRVYEQYF
TRBJ2-1,TRBV9,CASSVVASYNEQFF
TRBJ2-7,TRBV11-1,CASSLAPSGRAGGEQYF
TRBJ2-5,TRBV2,CASSKRAGVQETQYF
TRBJ2-2,TRBV5-1,CASSLVSSETGELFF
TRBJ1-6,TRBV28,CASRTSGVNSPLHF
TRBJ1-3,TRBV4-2,CASSQGFGGNTIYF
TRBJ2-7,TRBV5-6,CASSPTEVSYEQYF
TRBJ1-2,TRBV11-2,CASRATGGYGYTF
TRBJ2-5,TRBV6-1,CASEERYQETQYF
TRBJ2-7,TRBV5-1,CASSWTGDGYEQYF
TRBJ1-5,TRBV18,CASSPEQGLGSHQPQHF
TRBJ1-3,TRBV29-1,CSALWEGKTGNTIYF
TRBJ1-2,TRBV25-1,CASSEYGVLDGYTF
TRBJ2-3,TRBV6-5,CASSPRDTQYF
TRBJ2-3,TRBV11-2,CASSFSAAGADTQYF
TRBJ2-5,TRBV11-2,CASTPDGRGTQYF
TRBJ2-1,TRBV13,CASSLGTSGAYNEQFF
TRBJ2-2,TRBV9,CASSVGSGRGELFF
TRBJ2-2,TRBV11-2,CASSYWLAGGRDTGELFF
TRBJ1-5,TRBV11-2,CASSGGGQPQHF
TRBJ2-3,TRBV9,CASSVTTGGADTQYF
TRBJ2-6,TRBV6-5,CASSYEGGAGANVLTF
TRBJ1-1,TRBV9,CASSVALNTEAFF
TRBJ1-1,TRBV4-1,CASSSPSGTPEAFF
TRBJ2-7,TRBV5-6,CASSLDREVSEQYF